Listed here is a single T cell receptor beta chain. Its antigen is unidentified. This entry is derived from a study of T-cell memory formation after mild COVID-19. Findings and limits, study-wide: There was a balanced CD4/CD8 profile in clones contracting day 15 to 85, and later expanders leaned CD4+.

Trimming at V came to 6 bases and at J to 2 bases, leaving 6 bases not matched to a gene. This CDR3 spans 14 amino acids. Per the germline V gene, CDR1 is SGHRS and CDR2 is YFSETQ. The authors produced TCR alpha and TCR beta cDNA libraries with sample barcodes and UMIs by 5'RACE using constant-segment primers. TCRdb analysed the 5' RACE reads with MiXCR anew, one entry per CDR3 protein. In the table there are approximately 210,000 distinct CDR3 sequences, around 26% of which are singletons. The receptor was isolated from an adult woman who had mild COVID-19 (a few samples of this study predate the infection). Cell type and time point are not known. The chain is built from TRBV5-1 and TRBJ1-1, with 8 bases lining up with TRBD1. The sequenced sample was PBMCs or a T cell subset sorted from them (not recorded which). The CDR3 protein is CASKWGQDNTEAFF. CDR3 DNA sequence: TGCGCCAGCAAATGGGGACAGGACAACACTGAAGCTTTCTTT.